The 31 T cell receptor beta chains listed next were all sequenced from one sample in a study of blood T cell repertoires in COVID-19. Profiling relied on immunoSEQ multiplex PCR, and the TCRdb table lists in-frame clones only, not all of them. Of roughly 97,000 clones listed, about 80% were seen once; the top ten hold 2.5% to 4%. The sequenced sample consisted of peripheral blood. These receptor sequences come from a woman aged 80 or over with active or convalescent COVID-19.

The chain links TRBV6-5 to TRBJ1-1; D is unclear. Trimming cost V 8 bases and J 1 base, with 14 bases left between them. Germline V gene sequence: CDR1 MNHEY, CDR2 SVGAGI. There are 14 residues in the CDR3. The CDR3 reads CASRLDGKNTEAFF. In DNA, the CDR3 is TGTGCCAGCCGACTCGACGGAAAGAACACTGAAGCTTTCTTT.

Here the CDR3 reads CAWSVNGELFF. CDR3 DNA sequence: TGTGCCTGGAGTGTCAACGGGGAGCTGTTTTTT. The chain is built from TRBV30 and TRBJ2-2; D unclear. V lost 0 bases and J 7 bases, leaving 3 bases between the germline ends. The CDR3 is 11 residues long. Germline lookup yields CDR1 GTSNPN and CDR2 SVGIG (reference sequence).

This sequence joins TRBV29-1 and TRBJ1-6; the match to TRBD1 covers 10 bases. The germline gives CDR1 SQVTM, CDR2 ANQGSEA. The V and J ends lost 6 bases and 8 bases, in that order; junction bases with no gene match: 10. There are 15 residues in the CDR3. The CDR3 DNA follows: TGCAGCGTCCAAACCGGGACAGGGGAGGATTCACCCCTCCACTTT. This encodes CSVQTGTGEDSPLHF.

The chain is built from TRBV20-1 and TRBJ2-2, with 11 bases matching TRBD2. CDR1 is DFQATT, CDR2 SNEGSKA, per germline (reference sequence). CDR3 length: 15 amino acids. V lost 3 bases and J lost 7; bases outside the gene matches: 7. CDR3 nucleotide sequence: TGCAGTGCTAGTTCAACTAGCGGGAGTGGCGGGGAGCTGTTTTTT. It yields the protein CSASSTSGSGGELFF.

A single count supports this clone. The chain uses TRBV21-1 and TRBJ1-4; the table's D call TRBD1 went unverified against the DNA. TRBV21-1 is termed a pseudogene. The CDR3 extends over 17 amino acids. As DNA, the CDR3 is TGTGCCAGCAGCAAAGATTACTCCGGACAGGCTCTTGAAAAACTGTTTTTT. Amino acid sequence: CASSKDYSGQALEKLFF.

The chain is built from TRBV5-4 and TRBJ2-2; a possible D gene is TRBD2 (6 bases). V gave up 5 bases and J gave up 0 bases, with 11 bases separating them. The CDR3 loop spans 15 amino acids. The V gene's germline CDR1 is SGHNT and CDR2 YYREEE (reference sequence). The CDR3 sequence is CASREGRANTGELFF. The CDR3 DNA reads TGTGCCAGCAGGGAGGGACGCGCGAACACCGGGGAGCTGTTTTTT.

This clone was counted once. The chain is built from TRBV27 and TRBJ1-1; 7 nucleotides match TRBD1. CDR1 is MNHEY and CDR2 is SMNVEV in the germline V gene (reference sequence). The CDR3 consists of 13 residues. With 8 bases clipped from V and 3 bases from J, the junction kept 6 bases outside the gene matches. CDR3: CASRITGDTEAFF. The CDR3 DNA reads TGTGCCAGCCGCATAACAGGGGACACTGAAGCTTTCTTT.

This sequence joins TRBV9 and TRBJ1-3, with D possibly matching TRBD1 (6 bases). The V and J ends lost 0 bases and 4 bases respectively, with 8 bases between them. The CDR3 sequence is 14 residues long. Per the germline V gene, CDR1 is SGDLS and CDR2 is YYNGEE. The CDR3 DNA reads as TGTGCCAGCAGCGTAGCAGGGGACGGAAACACCATATATTTT. Amino acid sequence: CASSVAGDGNTIYF.

A few counts support this clone. The chain has TRBV27 and TRBJ1-1; D might be TRBD1 (6 bases). Germline V gene sequence: CDR1 MNHEY, CDR2 SMNVEV (reference sequence). With 8 bases removed from V and 3 bases from J, the gap between germline ends came to 19 bases. There are 15 residues in the CDR3. The CDR3 spells CASDKVRTAYTEAFF. CDR3 nucleotides: TGTGCCAGCGACAAGGTCCGGACAGCCTACACTGAAGCTTTCTTT.

This rearrangement joins TRBV28 to TRBJ1-4; D not certain. V was pared by 4 bases and J by 5 bases, with 11 bases between. Germline-derived CDR1 and CDR2 are MDHEN and SYDVKM. The CDR3 covers 14 residues. The CDR3 nucleotides read TGTGCCAGCAGTTATGGGCATAGAAATGAAAAACTGTTTTTT. Protein sequence: CASSYGHRNEKLFF.

V and J are TRBV7-6 and TRBJ2-1; no reliable D call. The CDR3 consists of 12 residues. Per the germline V gene, CDR1 is SGHVS and CDR2 is FNYEAQ. Trimming stripped 5 bases from V and 4 bases from J, with 6 bases between. This CDR3 reads CASSPQYNEQFF. The DNA for the CDR3 is TGTGCCAGCAGCCCTCAGTACAATGAGCAGTTCTTC.

The CDR3 DNA is TGTGCCAGCAGCTCGGGACTAGCGGGAGCCAATGAGCAGTTCTTC. Translation: CASSSGLAGANEQFF. The chain has TRBV7-2 and TRBJ2-1, with 14 nucleotides matching TRBD2. CDR1 SGHTA and CDR2 FQGNSA come from the germline V gene. This CDR3 spans 15 amino acids. Trimming removed 4 bases from V and 6 bases from J; junction bases left unmatched: 2.

Only one count was recorded for this clone. This chain links TRBV5-8 with TRBJ1-1; D is ambiguous. Germline CDR1 SGHTS, CDR2 YDEGEE. Trimming took off 0 bases at V and 1 base at J, with 13 bases between the two ends. The CDR3 is 16 amino acids. Written as DNA, the CDR3 is TGTGCCAGCAGCTTGGCCTTGGTATCAGAGAACACTGAAGCTTTCTTT. Amino acid sequence: CASSLALVSENTEAFF.

Written as DNA, the CDR3 is TGTGCCAGCAGCTTACAGGGAAATCAGCCCCAGCATTTT. It codes for CASSLQGNQPQHF. The chain has TRBV5-8 and TRBJ1-5, with D possibly TRBD1 on 6 matching bases. The CDR3 consists of 13 residues. V dropped 2 bases and J dropped 4 bases, with 7 bases sitting between them. CDR1 is SGHTS and CDR2 is YDEGEE in the germline V gene.

The chain combines TRBV6-5 with TRBJ2-6, with unresolved D. This CDR3 is built from 15 residues. Trimming stripped 10 bases from V and 4 bases from J, with 17 bases between. The V gene's germline CDR1 is MNHEY and CDR2 SVGAGI. The CDR3 DNA reads as TGTGCCACGATCCCGGCAGGCTCGGGGGCCAACGTCCTGACTTTC. It is translated as CATIPAGSGANVLTF.

This clone was seen just once. V usage is TRBV28 and J usage is TRBJ1-1; 9 nucleotides line up with TRBD1. This CDR3 has 13 amino acids. Germline CDR1 is MDHEN and CDR2 is SYDVKM. V lost 7 bases to trimming and J lost 5 bases; unmatched junction nucleotides: 5. CDR3 DNA sequence: TGTGCCAGCAAGACAGGGGGAACAACTGAAGCTTTCTTT. Protein: CASKTGGTTEAFF.

The gene calls are TRBV2 and TRBJ1-3, with D perhaps TRBD1 (6 bases). There are 15 residues in the CDR3. Between the trimmed V and J ends, which lost 5 bases and 0 bases, there was a span of 11 bases. Looked up from germline, CDR1 is SNHLY and CDR2 is FYNNEI. The CDR3 DNA sequence: TGTGCCAGCAGTTGGACAGTAAGCTCTGGAAACACCATATATTTT. Its translation: CASSWTVSSGNTIYF.

A note on this clone: Other DNA sequences in the sample encode the same CDR3. The rearrangement uses TRBV5-1 and TRBJ1-4; D might be TRBD1 (6 bases). The CDR3 runs to 14 residues. V shed 0 bases and J shed 5 bases, with 8 bases lying between them. The germline V gene encodes CDR1 SGHRS and CDR2 YFSETQ. Written as DNA, the CDR3 is TGCGCCAGCAGCTTGGGACAGGAAAATGAAAAACTGTTTTTT. Translation: CASSLGQENEKLFF.

The rearrangement links TRBV2 to TRBJ2-3; possible D gene TRBD1, 5 bases. V was trimmed by 6 bases and J by 0 bases, leaving 10 bases between them. CDR3 length: 14 residues. Per germline, CDR1 SNHLY and CDR2 FYNNEI. In nucleotides, the CDR3 is TGTGCCAGCAGGCGACAGCCTAGCACAGATACGCAGTATTTT. Translation gives CASRRQPSTDTQYF.

V is TRBV4-1 and J is TRBJ2-1, with 13 bases fitting TRBD2. The CDR3 loop spans 15 amino acids. CDR1 is MGHRA, CDR2 YSYEKL, per germline. Trimming took 4 bases from V and 8 from J; bases not matched to a gene: 5. Here the CDR3 reads CASSRTSGGADEQFF. DNA of the CDR3: TGCGCCAGCAGCCGAACTAGCGGGGGGGCCGATGAGCAGTTCTTC.

The chain carries TRBV6-6 and TRBJ2-2, with a possible D match to TRBD2 (5 bases). V was cut by 7 bases and J by 6 bases, with 12 bases left in between. The CDR3 spans 13 residues. Germline CDR1 and CDR2: MNHNY and SVGAGI (reference sequence). The CDR3 sequence: CASIFPAAGELFF. The CDR3 coding sequence is TGTGCCAGCATCTTTCCAGCGGCCGGGGAGCTGTTTTTT.

This clone was counted a single time. The V and J genes are TRBV7-3 and TRBJ2-6; D perhaps matches TRBD1 (6 bases). CDR1 is SGHTA, CDR2 FQGTGA, per germline. Trimming took 5 bases from V and 1 from J, leaving 15 bases between them. The CDR3 has 17 amino acids. CDR3 nucleotides: TGTGCCAGCAGCCCGACAGGACTCCAGTCTGGGGCCAACGTCCTGACTTTC. Protein product: CASSPTGLQSGANVLTF.

The chain recombines TRBV14 with TRBJ2-7, with 9 bases fitting TRBD1. The germline CDR1 and CDR2 sequences are SGHDN and FVKESK. The junction had 10 bases not matched to a gene; V was cut back by 0 bases and J by 7 bases. The CDR3 loop spans 16 amino acids. CDR3 protein: CASSQDFRRTGDEQYF. In nucleotides, the CDR3 is TGTGCCAGCAGCCAAGATTTTCGGAGGACAGGGGATGAGCAGTACTTC.

The V and J genes are TRBV7-2 and TRBJ1-6; 9 bases match TRBD1. CDR1 and CDR2 from the germline V gene are SGHTA and FQGNSA. The ends lost 5 bases at V and 10 bases at J; junction bases unmatched: 9. The CDR3 runs 15 residues. The CDR3 bases are TGTGCCAGCAGCCCGTCCGGGACAGGGAGATCACCCCTCCACTTT. It encodes CASSPSGTGRSPLHF. Supplemented by reference TRBV7-2 and TRBJ1-6, the full variable domain reads GAGVSQSPSNKVTEKGKDVELRCDPISGHTALYWYRQSLGQGLEFLIYFQGNSAPDKSGLPSDRFSAERTGGSVSTLTIQRTQQEDSAVYLCASSPSGTGRSPLHFGNGTRLTVT.

This chain connects TRBV6-1 to TRBJ2-2, with 7 bases aligning to TRBD2. The germline gives CDR1 MNHNS, CDR2 SASEGT. The junction had 3 bases not matched to a gene; V was cut back by 3 bases and J by 5 bases. CDR3 size: 14 residues. CDR3 region: CASSEREWTGELFF. The CDR3, as DNA: TGTGCCAGCAGTGAGCGGGAGTGGACCGGGGAGCTGTTTTTT.

The rearrangement uses TRBV18 and TRBJ1-6, with 7 bases lining up with TRBD1. The trim removed 1 base at V and 7 bases at J, leaving 4 bases unmatched. CDR3 size: 15 residues. Germline-derived CDR1 and CDR2 are KGHSH and LQKENI. The CDR3 region has the DNA TGTGCCAGCTCACCACAAGGGACAGCGAATTCACCCCTCCACTTT. Protein: CASSPQGTANSPLHF.

V is TRBV28 and J is TRBJ2-1; 12 positions match TRBD2. The CDR3 totals 15 residues. V lost 6 bases, J lost 4 bases, and 4 bases stayed unmatched. Germline assignment: CDR1 MDHEN and CDR2 SYDVKM. CDR3 in amino acids: CASRRTSGTYNEQFF. The CDR3 DNA reads as TGTGCCAGCAGGCGGACTAGCGGGACTTACAATGAGCAGTTCTTC.

This clone was observed a handful of times. The gene calls are TRBV3-1 (or the pseudogene TRBV3-2) and TRBJ2-2, with D tentatively TRBD2 (6 bases). This CDR3 region has 14 residues. Trimming removed 5 bases at V and 5 bases at J, with 12 bases between. Germline V gives CDR1 LGHDT, CDR2 YNNKEL (reference sequence). In DNA, the CDR3 is TGTGCCAGCAGCTATCGGAGGGGTACCGGGGAGCTGTTTTTT. Translation: CASSYRRGTGELFF.

This clone occurred once. V is TRBV7-9 and J is TRBJ2-2, with D tentatively TRBD2 (7 bases). Germline assignment: CDR1 SEHNR and CDR2 FQNEAQ (reference sequence). V lost 5 bases and J lost 3, with 16 bases in between. The CDR3 covers 16 residues. The CDR3 is CASSDRGASDTGELFF. As DNA, the CDR3 is TGTGCCAGCAGCGATCGGGGGGCGTCGGACACCGGGGAGCTGTTTTTT.

CDR3 sequence: CASSLMGSNTEAFF. In nucleotides, the CDR3 is TGTGCCAGCAGCTTAATGGGGAGTAATACTGAAGCTTTCTTT. The chain carries TRBV7-3 and TRBJ1-1; unclear D gene. The germline CDR1 and CDR2 sequences are SGHTA and FQGTGA. Trimming cost V 1 base and J 5 bases, with 11 bases left between them. CDR3 size: 14 residues.

The chain combines TRBV18 with TRBJ1-2; 9 bases are a match to TRBD1. J gave up 4 bases and V 3 bases, and 6 bases lay outside the gene matches. This CDR3 has 15 residues. Germline V gene lookup returns CDR1 KGHSH and CDR2 LQKENI. The CDR3 loop is CASSPVQGATYGYTF. DNA of the CDR3: TGTGCCAGCTCACCCGTACAGGGGGCAACCTATGGCTACACCTTC.